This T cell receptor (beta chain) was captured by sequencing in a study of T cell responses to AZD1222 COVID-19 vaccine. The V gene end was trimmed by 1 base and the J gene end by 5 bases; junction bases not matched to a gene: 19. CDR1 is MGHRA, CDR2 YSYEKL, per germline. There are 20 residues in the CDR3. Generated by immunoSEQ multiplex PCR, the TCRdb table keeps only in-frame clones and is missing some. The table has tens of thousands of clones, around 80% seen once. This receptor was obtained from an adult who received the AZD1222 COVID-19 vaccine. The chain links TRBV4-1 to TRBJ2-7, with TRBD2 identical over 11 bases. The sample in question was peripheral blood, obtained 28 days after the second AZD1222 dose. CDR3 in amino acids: CASSQGPRLAGGILRDEQYF. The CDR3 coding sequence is TGCGCCAGCAGCCAAGGCCCCCGGCTAGCGGGGGGTATCTTGAGGGACGAGCAGTACTTC.